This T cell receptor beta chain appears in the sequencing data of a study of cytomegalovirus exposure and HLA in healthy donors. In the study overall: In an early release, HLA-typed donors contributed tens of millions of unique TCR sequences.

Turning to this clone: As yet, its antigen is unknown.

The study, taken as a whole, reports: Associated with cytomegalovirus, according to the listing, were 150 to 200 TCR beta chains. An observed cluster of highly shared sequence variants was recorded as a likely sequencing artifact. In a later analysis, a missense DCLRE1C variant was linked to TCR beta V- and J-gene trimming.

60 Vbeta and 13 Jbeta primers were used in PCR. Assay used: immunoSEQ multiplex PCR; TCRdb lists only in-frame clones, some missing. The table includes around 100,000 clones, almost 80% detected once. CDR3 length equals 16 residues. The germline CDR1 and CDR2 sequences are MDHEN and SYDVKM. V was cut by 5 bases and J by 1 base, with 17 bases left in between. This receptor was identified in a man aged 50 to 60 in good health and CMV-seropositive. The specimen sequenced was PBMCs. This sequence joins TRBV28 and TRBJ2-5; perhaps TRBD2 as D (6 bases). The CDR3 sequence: CASSTGTGTLQETQYF. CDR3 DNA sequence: TGTGCCAGCAGTACCGGTACCGGGACTCTCCAAGAGACCCAGTACTTC.